This T cell receptor beta chain is from a study of post-analysis software for immune sequencing data. The ends lost 3 bases at V and 4 bases at J; junction bases unmatched: 10. This CDR3 contains 17 residues. Findings and limits, study-wide: Comparison of patients with controls showed 5 or 6 TRBV segments more frequent in patients, TRBV5-6, TRBV5-1 and TRBV20-1 among them.

A few counts support this clonotype. Its matching antigen is unknown. Prepared libraries of TCR beta cDNA carried unique molecular identifiers. Each CDR3 protein gets one entry after TCRdb re-called the PCR reads with MiXCR. Of more than 450,000 distinct CDR3 sequences listed, 34% are singletons. Sequencing was performed on blood. The sequence was obtained from a girl aged 2-17 years with multiple sclerosis. The chain joins TRBV12-3 or TRBV12-4 to TRBJ1-5, with TRBD1 matching over 9 bases. CDR3 loop: CASSFGVGTGWNQPQHF. CDR3 DNA sequence: TGTGCCAGCAGTTTCGGTGTCGGGACAGGGTGGAATCAGCCCCAGCATTTT.